One and the same sample provided the 11 T cell receptor beta chains below, sequenced in a study of T cell repertoires in cytomegalovirus infection. Via MiXCR, TCRdb re-called the reads, giving one row per CDR3 protein. The repertoire holds 740,000 or so distinct CDR3 sequences, with roughly a third as singletons. Material: PBMCs. The receptors here all came from a human donor in good health (CMV status not recorded). Some clones in this sample may be carry-over from other donors' samples.

The chain recombines TRBV11-2 with TRBJ1-2; D may be TRBD1 (6 bases). The ends were cut back, 5 bases at V and 4 bases at J, with 17 bases in the middle. This CDR3 contains 15 residues. Per the germline V gene, CDR1 is SGHAT and CDR2 is FQNNGV. This chain's CDR3 is CASSTGRGPGYGYTF. CDR3 DNA sequence: TGTGCCAGCAGCACGGGCAGGGGACCAGGCTATGGCTACACCTTC.

As regards this clonotype: An end of the junction does not agree with germline; a read error may underlie this. This sequence joins TRBV7-9 and TRBJ1-1, with a weak D call TRBD1 (5 bases). CDR1 and CDR2 (germline): SEHNR, FQNEAQ (reference sequence). CDR3 size: 14 residues. The CDR3 spells CAISPGGVYTESFF. The CDR3 region has the DNA TGTGCCATCAGCCCCGGAGGGGTTTACACTGAATCTTTCTTT.

This clonotype was seen a few times. This sequence joins TRBV12-3 or TRBV12-4 and TRBJ2-7; TRBD2 agrees at 9 bases. V gave up 5 bases and J gave up 3 bases; unmatched junction bases: 11. The CDR3 is made up of 16 amino acids. CDR3 sequence (DNA): TGTGCCAGCAGTGGCAGACTAGCGGCTCACCTCTACGAGCAGTACTTC. This codes for CASSGRLAAHLYEQYF.

This clonotype was recorded many times. The V gene is TRBV20-1, the J gene TRBJ2-1; 7 bases agree with TRBD1. The CDR3 contains 16 residues. Per the germline V gene, CDR1 is DFQATT and CDR2 is SNEGSKA (reference sequence). Losses at the gene ends were 2 bases for V and 6 bases for J; bases not matched to a gene: 13. As DNA, the CDR3 is TGCAGTGCTAGAATCCCCTCGGGACAGCAATTCAATGAGCAGTTCTTC. This translates into CSARIPSGQQFNEQFF.

This clonotype was counted a few times. This chain joins TRBV19 and TRBJ2-4; 7 bases are a match to TRBD1. Germline V CDR1 and CDR2: LNHDA, SQIVND (reference sequence). This CDR3 has 15 residues. Trimming at V came to 6 bases and at J to 3 bases, leaving 8 bases not matched to a gene. The DNA for the CDR3 is TGTGCCAGTAGAGCGGCCCGGGACAGCAAAAACATTCAGTACTTC. Protein product: CASRAARDSKNIQYF. Complete variable domain (other parts from reference TRBV19 and TRBJ2-4): DGGITQSPKYLFRKEGQNVTLSCEQNLNHDAMYWYRQDPGQGLRLIYYSQIVNDFQKGDIAEGYSVSREKKESFPLTVTSAQKNPTAFYLCASRAARDSKNIQYFGAGTRLSVL.

The chain carries TRBV19 and TRBJ2-2; 7 bases fit TRBD1. V lost 3 bases to trimming and J lost 6 bases; unmatched junction nucleotides: 10. The CDR3 sequence is 16 residues long. Germline V lookup: CDR1 LNHDA, CDR2 SQIVND (reference sequence). The CDR3, as DNA: TGTGCCAGTAGTATTATGGGACAGAGATATCCCGGGGAGCTGTTTTTT. It codes for CASSIMGQRYPGELFF.

This clonotype came up many times. The rearrangement links TRBV7-2 to TRBJ1-5; D might be TRBD1 (6 bases). With 3 bases removed from V and 3 bases from J, the gap between germline ends came to 9 bases. The V gene's germline CDR1 is SGHTA and CDR2 FQGNSA. CDR3 length: 14 residues. The CDR3 reads CASSFQGINQPQHF. The CDR3 DNA follows: TGTGCCAGCAGCTTCCAGGGGATCAATCAGCCCCAGCATTTT.

The chain recombines TRBV19 with TRBJ2-7; D remains ambiguous. Trimming shortened V by 5 bases and J by 2 bases, and 13 bases separated the two germline ends. The CDR3 is made up of 14 amino acids. CDR1 is LNHDA and CDR2 is SQIVND in the germline V gene (reference sequence). The CDR3, as DNA: TGTGCCAGTAGTTGGCAGATCGGAGCCTACGAGCAGTACTTC. Encoded protein: CASSWQIGAYEQYF.

The genes are TRBV12-3 or TRBV12-4 and TRBJ2-3; 8 bases line up with TRBD2. The V and J ends lost 5 bases and 0 bases, in that order; junction bases with no gene match: 7. This CDR3 is 16 amino acids long. CDR3 coding DNA: TGTGCCAGCAGTCCAAGACGGGGGGGTAGCACAGATACGCAGTATTTT. It is translated as CASSPRRGGSTDTQYF.

This clonotype came up once. The junction departs from germline at one end; a sequencing error may be responsible. The gene calls are TRBV28 and TRBJ2-3; TRBD2 is a possible D gene (5 bases). Germline lookup yields CDR1 MDHEN and CDR2 SYDVKM. The CDR3 covers 15 residues. In nucleotides, the CDR3 is TGTGACAGCAGTCGCCCCGGGGTACGCACAGATACGCAGTATTTT. Protein product: CDSSRPGVRTDTQYF.

As for this clonotype: One end of the junction fails to match germline, which may point to a read error. The genes are TRBV7-6 and TRBJ1-6; a possible D gene is TRBD1 (5 bases). Germline V gene sequence: CDR1 SGHVS, CDR2 FNYEAQ. The CDR3 loop spans 13 amino acids. The CDR3 reads CASSVGAEYPPHF. CDR3 DNA sequence: TGTGCCAGCAGTGTAGGGGCGGAATACCCCCCCCACTTT.